One and the same sample provided the 18 T cell receptor beta chains below, sequenced in a study of cytomegalovirus exposure and HLA in healthy donors. The PCR employed 60 Vbeta primers together with 13 Jbeta primers. The assay was immunoSEQ multiplex PCR, and TCRdb's table has in-frame clones only and misses some. There are 130,000 to 150,000 clones in the sample; roughly 80% occur only once, and less than 3.5% lies in the top ten. Input material: PBMCs. These receptors were taken from a man between 35 and 55 years old in good health and CMV-seropositive.

This chain connects TRBV5-1 to TRBJ2-5; tentatively, D is TRBD1 (6 bases). V lost 0 bases to trimming and J lost 5 bases, with 14 bases between them. The germline gives CDR1 SGHRS, CDR2 YFSETQ. The CDR3 runs to 15 residues. CDR3 nucleotide sequence: TGCGCCAGCAGCTTGGCCGGCCAGGGGATGGAGACCCAGTACTTC. Amino acids: CASSLAGQGMETQYF.

This chain uses TRBV7-7 with TRBJ2-2; D call uncertain. Trimming stripped 1 base from V and 3 bases from J, with 6 bases between. This CDR3 has 14 amino acids. CDR1 and CDR2 (germline): SSHAT, FNYEAQ (reference sequence). The CDR3 here is CASSLGVDTGELFF. The CDR3 DNA reads as TGTGCCAGCAGCTTAGGTGTCGACACCGGGGAGCTGTTTTTT.

This clone was seen once. The chain has TRBV21-1 and TRBJ1-2; TRBD1, as called in the table, went unchecked against the DNA. TRBV21-1 is a listed pseudogene. The CDR3 sequence is 15 residues long. CDR3 sequence reads: CASSNLYRTGLGYTF. In DNA form, the CDR3 reads TGTGCCAGCAGCAACCTTTACCGGACAGGGCTCGGCTACACCTTC.

The rearrangement links TRBV7-2 to TRBJ2-7; TRBD2 agrees at 9 bases. Germline loops: CDR1 SGHTA, CDR2 FQGNSA. V lost 5 bases, J lost 5 bases, and 13 bases stayed unmatched. This CDR3 has 16 amino acids. CDR3 in DNA: TGTGCCAGCAGCCCGCCCGGGACTAGCTTAAGGAACGAGCAGTACTTC. Its protein is CASSPPGTSLRNEQYF. Variable domain in full (rest from reference TRBV7-2 and TRBJ2-7): GAGVSQSPSNKVTEKGKDVELRCDPISGHTALYWYRQSLGQGLEFLIYFQGNSAPDKSGLPSDRFSAERTGGSVSTLTIQRTQQEDSAVYLCASSPPGTSLRNEQYFGPGTRLTVT.

The chain employs TRBV5-5 and TRBJ2-1; the match to TRBD2 covers 7 bases. The J segment lost 0 bases and the V segment lost 0 bases, leaving 3 bases of the junction unmatched. CDR3 length equals 16 residues. Germline V lookup: CDR1 SGHKS, CDR2 YYEKEE (reference sequence). CDR3: CASSLEGGSSYNEQFF. The DNA for the CDR3 is TGTGCCAGCAGCTTGGAGGGCGGGAGCTCCTACAATGAGCAGTTCTTC.

The chain is built from TRBV27 and TRBJ1-5; D remains ambiguous. In germline, CDR1 is MNHEY, CDR2 SMNVEV (reference sequence). This CDR3 has 16 residues. V was trimmed by 0 bases and J by 1 base, leaving 10 bases between them. The CDR3 DNA reads as TGTGCCAGCAGTTTATCGATTGCGGGAAGCAATCAGCCCCAGCATTTT. This translates into CASSLSIAGSNQPQHF.

The chain joins TRBV7-9 to TRBJ2-3, with TRBD2 matching over 12 bases. The J segment lost 3 bases and the V segment lost 5 bases, leaving 12 bases of the junction unmatched. Germline V CDR1 and CDR2: SEHNR, FQNEAQ (reference sequence). The CDR3 has 18 residues. This CDR3 is CASSRGLAGSMRTDTQYF. In DNA, the CDR3 is TGTGCCAGCAGCCGTGGACTAGCGGGATCGATGAGGACAGATACGCAGTATTTT.

The rearrangement uses TRBV7-9 and TRBJ1-5; 7 nucleotides align to TRBD1. The CDR3 has 18 residues. Germline CDR1 SEHNR, CDR2 FQNEAQ (reference sequence). V gave up 1 base and J gave up 2 bases; unmatched junction bases: 11. As DNA, the CDR3 is TGTGCCAGCAGCTTAGTACATTCAGGGGGAGTAGGCAATCAGCCCCAGCATTTT. Translation: CASSLVHSGGVGNQPQHF.

This chain joins TRBV29-1 and TRBJ2-3; D uncertain. Trimming took off 5 bases at V and 5 bases at J, with 14 bases between the two ends. The length of the CDR3 is 13 residues. Looked up from germline, CDR1 is SQVTM and CDR2 is ANQGSEA. The CDR3 DNA reads as TGCAGCGTTAAAACCAGCCCGGGAGATACGCAGTATTTT. It codes for CSVKTSPGDTQYF.

The gene calls are TRBV28 and TRBJ2-6; 10 nucleotides align to TRBD1. There are 18 residues in the CDR3. The trim removed 8 bases at V and 0 bases at J, leaving 10 bases unmatched. The germline gives CDR1 MDHEN, CDR2 SYDVKM. CDR3 DNA sequence: TGTGCCAGCGCTCTTTGGACAGGGGGAGGCTCTGGGGCCAACGTCCTGACTTTC. Translated, it gives CASALWTGGGSGANVLTF.

The rearrangement links TRBV7-9 to TRBJ1-5; D is unresolved. V lost 1 base and J 3 bases, leaving 7 bases between the germline ends. Germline assignment: CDR1 SEHNR and CDR2 FQNEAQ (reference sequence). This CDR3 comprises 14 residues. The CDR3 spells CASSLGAYNQPQHF. CDR3 nucleotide sequence: TGTGCCAGCAGCTTAGGGGCCTACAATCAGCCCCAGCATTTT. The variable domain in full, with the rest retrieved from reference TRBV7-9 and TRBJ1-5, is DTGVSQNPRHKITKRGQNVTFRCDPISEHNRLYWYRQTLGQGPEFLTYFQNEAQLEKSRLLSDRFSAERPKGSFSTLEIQRTEQGDSAMYLCASSLGAYNQPQHFGDGTRLSIL.

This chain joins TRBV2 and TRBJ2-5; a weak D match, TRBD1 (5 bases). Matching the DNA end better, TRBJ2-7 makes the J call doubtful. The CDR3 totals 16 residues. CDR1 is SNHLY, CDR2 FYNNEI, per germline. CDR3 sequence: CASSEAREVLGYEQYF. In DNA form, the CDR3 reads TGTGCCAGCAGTGAAGCCAGGGAAGTTTTGGGCTACGAGCAGTACTTC.

V gene TRBV6-6 combines with J gene TRBJ1-2; no definite D call. V shed 4 bases and J shed 5 bases, with 20 bases lying between them. Germline V lookup: CDR1 MNHNY, CDR2 SVGAGI (reference sequence). The CDR3 has 16 amino acids. The CDR3 loop is CASSSILGPRNYGYTF. CDR3 bases: TGTGCCAGCAGTTCAATCCTAGGCCCCCGGAATTATGGCTACACCTTC.

The chain couples TRBV28 to TRBJ1-2; D call uncertain. V was pared by 4 bases and J by 8 bases, with 8 bases between. From germline, CDR1 is MDHEN and CDR2 SYDVKM. The CDR3 is 11 amino acids. CDR3 DNA sequence: TGTGCCAGCAGTTCGGGAGGGGGCTACACCTTC. This gives the protein CASSSGGGYTF.

The gene calls are TRBV2 and TRBJ2-1, with a tentative D call TRBD1 (5 bases). Trimming shortened V by 8 bases and J by 6 bases, and 8 bases separated the two germline ends. The CDR3 consists of 11 residues. Germline V lookup: CDR1 SNHLY, CDR2 FYNNEI. The CDR3 nucleotides are TGTGCCAGCGCCAGGGTCAATGAGCAGTTCTTC. Translating it yields CASARVNEQFF.

The V call is TRBV6-5, the J call TRBJ2-5; possibly TRBD2 for D (5 bases). The V end lost 5 bases, the J end lost 4 bases, and 14 bases lay between the germline ends. The germline CDR1 and CDR2 sequences are MNHEY and SVGAGI. The CDR3 is made up of 14 amino acids. The DNA of the CDR3 is TGTGCCAGCAGTAGGGTAGCCGGAGGAGAGACCCAGTACTTC. It is translated as CASSRVAGGETQYF.

The chain uses TRBV5-6 and TRBJ1-5, with D possibly matching TRBD1 (6 bases). V was cut by 2 bases and J by 1 base, with 10 bases left in between. The length of the CDR3 is 15 residues. Germline CDR1 SGHDT, CDR2 YYEEEE. The chain's CDR3 is CASSLGGGSNQPQHF. CDR3 bases: TGTGCCAGCAGCTTAGGGGGGGGGAGCAATCAGCCCCAGCATTTT.

The V and J genes are TRBV2 and TRBJ1-5, with D possibly being TRBD1 (5 bases). Trimming pared 11 bases from V and 5 bases from J, leaving 19 bases between. Per germline, CDR1 SNHLY and CDR2 FYNNEI. The CDR3 is 14 amino acids. CDR3 coding DNA: TGTGCCTCCAGACAGATCCTTAGGGATCAGCCCCAGCATTTT. Its protein product is CASRQILRDQPQHF.